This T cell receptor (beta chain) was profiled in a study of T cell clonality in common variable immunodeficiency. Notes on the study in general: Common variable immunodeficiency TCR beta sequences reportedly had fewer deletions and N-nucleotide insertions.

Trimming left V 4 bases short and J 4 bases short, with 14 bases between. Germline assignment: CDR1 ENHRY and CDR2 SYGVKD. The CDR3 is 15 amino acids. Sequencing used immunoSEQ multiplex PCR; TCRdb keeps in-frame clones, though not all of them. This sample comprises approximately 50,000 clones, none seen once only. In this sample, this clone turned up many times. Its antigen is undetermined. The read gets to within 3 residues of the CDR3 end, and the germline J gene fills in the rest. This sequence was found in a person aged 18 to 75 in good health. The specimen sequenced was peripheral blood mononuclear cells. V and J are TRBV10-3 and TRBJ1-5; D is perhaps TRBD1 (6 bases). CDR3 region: CAISVGGAANQPQHF. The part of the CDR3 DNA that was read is TGTGCCATCAGTGTGGGGGGGGCGGCTAATCAGCCC.